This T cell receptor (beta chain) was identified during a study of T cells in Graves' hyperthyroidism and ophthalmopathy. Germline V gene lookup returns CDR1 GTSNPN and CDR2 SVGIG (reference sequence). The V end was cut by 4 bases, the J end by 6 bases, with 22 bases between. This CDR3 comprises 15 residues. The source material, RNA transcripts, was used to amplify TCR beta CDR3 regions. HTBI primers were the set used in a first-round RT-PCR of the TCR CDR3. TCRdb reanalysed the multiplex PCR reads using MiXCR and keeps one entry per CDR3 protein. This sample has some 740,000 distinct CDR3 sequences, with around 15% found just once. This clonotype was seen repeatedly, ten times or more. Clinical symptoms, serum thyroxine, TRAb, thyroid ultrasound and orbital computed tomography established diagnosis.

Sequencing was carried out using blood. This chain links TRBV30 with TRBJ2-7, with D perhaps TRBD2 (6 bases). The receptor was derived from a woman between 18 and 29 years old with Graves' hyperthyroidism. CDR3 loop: CAWKRVFTSTSEQYF. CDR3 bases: TGTGCCTGGAAAAGGGTTTTCACTAGCACGTCCGAGCAGTACTTC.